What follows describes a single T cell receptor (beta chain). Its antigen remains unidentified. Method: immunoSEQ multiplex PCR; TCRdb's copy keeps in-frame clones and lacks some. In the table there are 200,000 or so clones, 70% to 90% of which are singletons. This sample is drawn from a study of cytomegalovirus exposure and HLA in healthy donors. Study outcomes and limitations: The CMV antigen specificity of a few CMV-associated chains was confirmed through in vitro analysis.

The CDR3 consists of 16 residues. Trimming shortened V by 4 bases and J by 8 bases, and 24 bases separated the two germline ends. Germline V CDR1 and CDR2: SGHRS, YFSETQ. This rearrangement joins TRBV5-1 to TRBJ1-2; D may be TRBD1 (6 bases). This TCR was sampled from a woman in her late teens or twenties in good health and CMV-seronegative. Sample: PBMCs. CDR3 in DNA: TGCGCCAGCAGCCAATCGCGGGTGGGGGCGATCTTCGGCTACACCTTC. It specifies CASSQSRVGAIFGYTF.